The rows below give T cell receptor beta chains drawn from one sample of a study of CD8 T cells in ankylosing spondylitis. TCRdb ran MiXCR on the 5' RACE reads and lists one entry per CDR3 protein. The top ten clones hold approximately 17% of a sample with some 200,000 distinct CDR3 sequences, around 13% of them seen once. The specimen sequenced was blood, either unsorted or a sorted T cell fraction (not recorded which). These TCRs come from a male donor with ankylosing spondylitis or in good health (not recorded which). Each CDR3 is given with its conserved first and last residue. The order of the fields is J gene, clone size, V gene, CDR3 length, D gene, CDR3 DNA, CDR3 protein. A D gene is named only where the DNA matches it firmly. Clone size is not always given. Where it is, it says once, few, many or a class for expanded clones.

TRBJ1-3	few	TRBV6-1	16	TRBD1	TGTGCCAGCACCACGACAGGGAAGATCTCTGGAAACACCATATATTTT	CASTTTGKISGNTIYF
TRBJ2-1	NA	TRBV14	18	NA	TGTGCCAGCAGCCAAAACAGACTAGTAGTAATGTGGTTCTATGAGCAGTTCTTC	CASSQNRLVVMWFYEQFF
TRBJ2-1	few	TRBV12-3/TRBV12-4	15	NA	TGTGCCAGCAGCCGGACAACCCGCTCCTACAATGAGCAGTTCTTC	CASSRTTRSYNEQFF
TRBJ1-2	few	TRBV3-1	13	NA	TGTGCCAGCAGCCAAGAAACTATTATGGGCTACACCTTC	CASSQETIMGYTF
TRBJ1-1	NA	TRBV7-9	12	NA	TGTGCCAGCAGCTTAGGGGGGATTGAAGCTTTCTTT	CASSLGGIEAFF
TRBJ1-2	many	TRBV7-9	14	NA	TGTGCCAGCAGCTTATGGGAGGGGATGAATGGCTACACCTTC	CASSLWEGMNGYTF
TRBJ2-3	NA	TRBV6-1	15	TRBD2	TGTGCCAGCAGTATGCTAGCGGGAGGCCCGGATACGCAGTATTTT	CASSMLAGGPDTQYF
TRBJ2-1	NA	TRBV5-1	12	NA	TGCGCCAGCAGAAATAGTTACAATGAGCAGTTCTTC	CASRNSYNEQFF
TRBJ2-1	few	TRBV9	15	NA	TGTGCCAGCAGCGTAGGAGGGGGGACTTACAATGAGCAGTTCTTC	CASSVGGGTYNEQFF
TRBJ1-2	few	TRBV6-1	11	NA	TGTGCCAGCAGTGAAGGCTATGGCTACACCTTC	CASSEGYGYTF
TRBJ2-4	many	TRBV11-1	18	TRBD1	TGTGCCAGCAGCGATCTCATCGGGACAGGGACATCCAAAAACATTCAGTACTTC	CASSDLIGTGTSKNIQYF
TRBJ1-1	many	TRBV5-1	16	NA	TGCGCCAGCAGCTTGGGCACCGGCGGGGAGAACACTGAAGCTTTCTTT	CASSLGTGGENTEAFF
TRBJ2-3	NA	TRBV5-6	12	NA	TGTGCCAGCAGCTCCGGGGGGGGACAGTCGTATTTT	CASSSGGGQSYF
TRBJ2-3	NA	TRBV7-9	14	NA	TGTGCCAGCAGCCCCCACCCGTTAAAAGATACGCAGTATTTT	CASSPHPLKDTQYF
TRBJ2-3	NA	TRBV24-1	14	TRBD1	TGTGCCACCGCCCCGGGACAGGACACAGATACGCAGTATTTT	CATAPGQDTDTQYF
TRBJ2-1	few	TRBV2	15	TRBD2	TGTGCCAGCAGTGCTGAGCGGGATAGTGGCAATGAGCAGTTCTTC	CASSAERDSGNEQFF
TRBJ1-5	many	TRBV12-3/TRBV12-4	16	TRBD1	TGTGCCAGCAGTATTCGGGACAGGGGGCTTGGTCAGCCCCAGCATTTT	CASSIRDRGLGQPQHF
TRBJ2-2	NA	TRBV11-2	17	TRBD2	TGTGCCAGCAGCTTAGGTCGGGCTAGCGGGAACACCGGGGAGCTGTTTTTT	CASSLGRASGNTGELFF
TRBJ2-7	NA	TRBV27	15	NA	TGTGCCAGCAGCCCCATAGGGGGGGGGCTATACGAGCAGTACTTC	CASSPIGGGLYEQYF
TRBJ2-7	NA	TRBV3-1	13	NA	TGTGCCAGCAGCCATTCCTCTCCCTACGAGCAGTACTTC	CASSHSSPYEQYF
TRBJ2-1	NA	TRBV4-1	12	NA	TGCGCCAGCAGCCAACGGGCCTATGAGCAGTTCTTC	CASSQRAYEQFF
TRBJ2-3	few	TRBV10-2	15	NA	TGCGCCAGCAGTGCACCCGGGACCGGAACAGATACGCAGTATTTT	CASSAPGTGTDTQYF
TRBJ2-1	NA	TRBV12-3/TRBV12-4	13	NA	TGTGCCAGCAGCCACGGGCGGCTAGCGGAGCAGTTCTTC	CASSHGRLAEQFF
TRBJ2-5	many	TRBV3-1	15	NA	TGTGCCAGCAGCCAAGTAGTAGCGGAGCAAGAGACCCAGTACTTC	CASSQVVAEQETQYF
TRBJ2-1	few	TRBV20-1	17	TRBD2	TGCAGTGCTAGAGATAGTGAGGCGGGAGGATTTTACAATGAGCAGTTCTTC	CSARDSEAGGFYNEQFF
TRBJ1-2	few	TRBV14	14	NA	TGTGCCAGCAGCCACCCAGGAGCTAACTATGGCTACACCTTC	CASSHPGANYGYTF
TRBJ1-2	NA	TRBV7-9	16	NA	TGTGCCAGCAGCCCGAGGGGGACACCGATTAACTATGGCTACACCTTC	CASSPRGTPINYGYTF
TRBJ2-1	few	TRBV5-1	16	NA	TGCGCCAGCAGCTTGGCCTGGGGAGGCCCTCTCAATGAGCAGTTCTTC	CASSLAWGGPLNEQFF
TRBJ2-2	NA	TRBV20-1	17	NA	TGCTGTGCTAGAGCCATGCCCGACCGGAAAGGCACCGGGGAGCTGTTTTTT	CCARAMPDRKGTGELFF